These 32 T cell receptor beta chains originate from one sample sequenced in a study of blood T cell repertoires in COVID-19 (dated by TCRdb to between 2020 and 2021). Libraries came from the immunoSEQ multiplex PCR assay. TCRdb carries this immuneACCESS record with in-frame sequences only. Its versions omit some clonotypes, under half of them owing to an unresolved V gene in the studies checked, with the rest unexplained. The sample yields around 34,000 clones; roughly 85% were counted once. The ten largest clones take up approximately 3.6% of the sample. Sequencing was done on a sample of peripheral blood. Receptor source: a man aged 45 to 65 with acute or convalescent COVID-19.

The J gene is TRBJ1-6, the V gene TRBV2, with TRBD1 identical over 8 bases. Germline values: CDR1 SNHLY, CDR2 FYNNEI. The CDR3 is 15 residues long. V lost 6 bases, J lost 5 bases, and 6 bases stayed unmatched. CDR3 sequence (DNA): TGTGCCAGCAGCCGGGACAGGAGAAATAATTCACCCCTCCACTTT. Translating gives CASSRDRRNNSPLHF. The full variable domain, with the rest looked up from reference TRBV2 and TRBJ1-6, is EPEVTQTPSHQVTQMGQEVILRCVPISNHLYFYWYRQILGQKVEFLVSFYNNEISEKSEIFDDQFSVERPDGSNFTLKIRSTKLEDSAMYFCASSRDRRNNSPLHFGNGTRLTVT.

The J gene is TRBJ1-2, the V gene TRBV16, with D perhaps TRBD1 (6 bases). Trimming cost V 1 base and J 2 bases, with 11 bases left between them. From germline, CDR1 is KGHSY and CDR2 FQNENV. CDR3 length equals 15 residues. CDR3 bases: TGTGCCAGCAGCCAATACTTTACAGGGAACTATGGCTACACCTTC. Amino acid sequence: CASSQYFTGNYGYTF.

The CDR3 is CASSYEARGEAGELFF. CDR3 bases: TGTGCCAGCAGTTACGAGGCTCGAGGGGAGGCCGGGGAGCTGTTTTTT. The chain uses TRBV6-5 and TRBJ2-2; maybe TRBD2 (6 bases). The V end was cut by 2 bases, the J end by 6 bases, with 16 bases between. The CDR3 extends over 16 amino acids. CDR1 and CDR2 from the germline V gene are MNHEY and SVGAGI.

The CDR3 DNA reads TGTGCCAGCAGCTTGACTCAGGGGGTTACCGCTGAAGCTTTCTTT. Amino acids: CASSLTQGVTAEAFF. The chain has TRBV5-4 and TRBJ1-1; 7 nucleotides align to TRBD1. The CDR3 sequence is 15 residues long. Germline V gives CDR1 SGHNT, CDR2 YYREEE (reference sequence). V lost 1 base, J lost 6 bases, and 9 bases stayed unmatched.

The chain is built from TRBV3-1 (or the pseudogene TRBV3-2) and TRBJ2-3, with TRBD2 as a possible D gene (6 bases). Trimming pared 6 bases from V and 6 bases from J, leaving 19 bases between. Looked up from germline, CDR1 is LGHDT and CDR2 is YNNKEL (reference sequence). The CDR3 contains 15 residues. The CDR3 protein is CASSWGSGVRDTQYF. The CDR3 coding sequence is TGTGCCAGCAGTTGGGGTAGCGGAGTGAGGGATACGCAGTATTTT.

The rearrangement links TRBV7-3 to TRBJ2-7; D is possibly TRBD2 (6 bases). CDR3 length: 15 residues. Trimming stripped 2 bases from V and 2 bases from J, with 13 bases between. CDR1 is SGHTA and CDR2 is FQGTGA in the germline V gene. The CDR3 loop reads CASSLYATGAYEQYF. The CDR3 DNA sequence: TGTGCCAGCAGCTTATATGCCACGGGGGCCTACGAGCAGTACTTC.

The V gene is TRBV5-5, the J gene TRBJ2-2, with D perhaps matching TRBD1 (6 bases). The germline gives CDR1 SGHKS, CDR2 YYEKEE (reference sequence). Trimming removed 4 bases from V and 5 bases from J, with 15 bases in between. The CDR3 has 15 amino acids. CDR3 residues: CASSAGTPLTGELFF. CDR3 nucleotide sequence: TGTGCCAGCAGCGCCGGGACACCATTAACCGGGGAGCTGTTTTTT.

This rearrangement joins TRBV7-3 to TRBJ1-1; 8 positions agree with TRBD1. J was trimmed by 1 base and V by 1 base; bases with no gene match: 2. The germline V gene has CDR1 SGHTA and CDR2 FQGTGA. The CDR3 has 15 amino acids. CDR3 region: CASSLRQGANTEAFF. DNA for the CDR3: TGTGCCAGCAGCTTAAGGCAGGGGGCGAACACTGAAGCTTTCTTT.

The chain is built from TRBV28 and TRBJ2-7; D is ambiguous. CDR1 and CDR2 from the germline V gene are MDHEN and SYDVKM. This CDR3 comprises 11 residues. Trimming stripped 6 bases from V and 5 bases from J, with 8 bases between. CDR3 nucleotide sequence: TGTGCCAGCAGCCTAATCAACGAGCAGTACTTC. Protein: CASSLINEQYF.

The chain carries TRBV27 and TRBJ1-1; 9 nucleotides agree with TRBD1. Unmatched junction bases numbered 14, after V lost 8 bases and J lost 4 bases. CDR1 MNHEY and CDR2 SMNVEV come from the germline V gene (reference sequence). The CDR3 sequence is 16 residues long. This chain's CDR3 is CASFRPGQGIFTEAFF. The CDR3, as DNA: TGTGCCAGCTTTCGCCCGGGACAGGGTATTTTCACTGAAGCTTTCTTT.

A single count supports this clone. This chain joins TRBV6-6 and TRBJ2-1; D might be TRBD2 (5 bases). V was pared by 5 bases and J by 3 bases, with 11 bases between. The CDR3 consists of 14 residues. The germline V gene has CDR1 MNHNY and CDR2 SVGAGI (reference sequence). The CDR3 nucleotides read TGTGCCAGCAGTGCTTCGGGGAACTACAATGAGCAGTTCTTC. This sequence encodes CASSASGNYNEQFF.

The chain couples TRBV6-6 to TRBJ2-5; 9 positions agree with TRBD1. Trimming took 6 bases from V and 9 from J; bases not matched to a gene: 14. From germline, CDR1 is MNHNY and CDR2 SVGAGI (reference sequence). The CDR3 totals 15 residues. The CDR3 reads CASRPPGQGQGAQYF. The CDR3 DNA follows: TGTGCCAGCAGGCCTCCGGGACAGGGCCAGGGGGCCCAGTACTTC.

In DNA form, the CDR3 reads TGTGCCAGCAGCTTAAGTCCAGGGAAAAAACTGTTTTTT. Amino acids: CASSLSPGKKLFF. The V and J genes are TRBV7-3 and TRBJ1-4; TRBD1 is a possible D gene (5 bases). The CDR3 is 13 amino acids. Germline loops: CDR1 SGHTA, CDR2 FQGTGA. V shed 1 base and J shed 9 bases, with 9 bases lying between them.

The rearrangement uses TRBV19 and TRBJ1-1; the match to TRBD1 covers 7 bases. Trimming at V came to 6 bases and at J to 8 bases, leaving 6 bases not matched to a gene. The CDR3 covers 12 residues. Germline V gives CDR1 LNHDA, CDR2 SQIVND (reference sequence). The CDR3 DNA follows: TGTGCCAGTAGCTCTATGACAGGGGAAGCTTTCTTT. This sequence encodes CASSSMTGEAFF.

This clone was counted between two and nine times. CDR3 DNA: TGCGCCAGCAGCTTGTGGGAGGACCTGAACACTGAAGCTTTCTTT. This encodes CASSLWEDLNTEAFF. This chain connects TRBV5-1 to TRBJ1-1; D unclear. V was pared by 1 base and J by 0 bases, with 10 bases between. Germline CDR1 reads SGHRS; CDR2 reads YFSETQ. This CDR3 comprises 15 residues.

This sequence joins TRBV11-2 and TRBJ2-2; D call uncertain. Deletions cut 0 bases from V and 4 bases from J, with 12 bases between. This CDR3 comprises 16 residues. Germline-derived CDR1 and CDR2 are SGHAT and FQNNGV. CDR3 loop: CASSLDVALGTGELFF. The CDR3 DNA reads TGTGCCAGCAGCTTAGACGTGGCGCTAGGCACCGGGGAGCTGTTTTTT.

The CDR3 region is CASTLPLGPGQQETQYF. CDR3 nucleotides: TGTGCCAGCACCTTACCCCTTGGGCCGGGACAGCAAGAGACCCAGTACTTC. This chain links TRBV5-8 with TRBJ2-5; 7 bases map to TRBD1. V was clipped by 6 bases and J by 2 bases; unmatched bases: 16. Per germline, CDR1 SGHTS and CDR2 YDEGEE. The length of the CDR3 is 17 residues.

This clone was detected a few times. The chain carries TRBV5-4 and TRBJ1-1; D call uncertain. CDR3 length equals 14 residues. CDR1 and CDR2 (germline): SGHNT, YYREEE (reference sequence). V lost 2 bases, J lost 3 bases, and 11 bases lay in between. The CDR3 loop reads CASSLGRGYTEAFF. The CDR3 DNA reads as TGTGCCAGCAGCTTAGGTCGCGGCTACACTGAAGCTTTCTTT.

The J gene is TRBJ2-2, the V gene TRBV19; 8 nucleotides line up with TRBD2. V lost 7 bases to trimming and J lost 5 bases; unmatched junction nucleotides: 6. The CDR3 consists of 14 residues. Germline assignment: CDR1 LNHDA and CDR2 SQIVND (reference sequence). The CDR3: CASTSGTRTGELFF. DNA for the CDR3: TGTGCCAGTACTTCCGGGACTAGAACCGGGGAGCTGTTTTTT. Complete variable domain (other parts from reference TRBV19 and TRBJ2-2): DGGITQSPKYLFRKEGQNVTLSCEQNLNHDAMYWYRQDPGQGLRLIYYSQIVNDFQKGDIAEGYSVSREKKESFPLTVTSAQKNPTAFYLCASTSGTRTGELFFGEGSRLTVL.

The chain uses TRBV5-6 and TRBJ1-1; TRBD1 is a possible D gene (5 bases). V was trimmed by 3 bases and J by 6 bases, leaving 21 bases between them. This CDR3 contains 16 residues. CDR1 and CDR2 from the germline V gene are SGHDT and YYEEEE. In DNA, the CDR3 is TGTGCCAGCAGCTCGGCGGCGGGGGACGAGCTAGCTGAAGCTTTCTTT. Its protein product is CASSSAAGDELAEAFF.

The CDR3 DNA follows: TGTGCCAGCAGCCCGCCGACAGGGGCGGACACTGAAGCTTTCTTT. It specifies CASSPPTGADTEAFF. The rearrangement uses TRBV11-2 and TRBJ1-1; TRBD1 agrees at 8 bases. CDR3 length: 15 residues. After removal of 5 bases from V and 3 bases from J, the junction contained 8 bases not matched to a gene. CDR1 is SGHAT, CDR2 FQNNGV, per germline.

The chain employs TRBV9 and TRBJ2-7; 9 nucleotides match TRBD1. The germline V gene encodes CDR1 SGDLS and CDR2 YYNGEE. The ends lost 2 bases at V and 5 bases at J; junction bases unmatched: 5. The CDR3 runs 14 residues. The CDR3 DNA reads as TGTGCCAGCAGCGTCGGACAGGGGTTACACGAGCAGTACTTC. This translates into CASSVGQGLHEQYF. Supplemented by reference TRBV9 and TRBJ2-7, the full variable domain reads DSGVTQTPKHLITATGQRVTLRCSPRSGDLSVYWYQQSLDQGLQFLIQYYNGEERAKGNILERFSAQQFPDLHSELNLSSLELGDSALYFCASSVGQGLHEQYFGPGTRLTVT.

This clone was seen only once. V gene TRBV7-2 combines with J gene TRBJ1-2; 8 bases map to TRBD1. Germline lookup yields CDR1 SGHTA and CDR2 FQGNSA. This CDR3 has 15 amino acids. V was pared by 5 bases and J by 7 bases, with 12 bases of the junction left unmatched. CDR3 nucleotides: TGTGCCAGCAGCACCCCCACAGGGGGAGTTAGTGGCTACACCTTC. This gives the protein CASSTPTGGVSGYTF. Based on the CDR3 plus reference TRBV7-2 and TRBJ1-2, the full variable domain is GAGVSQSPSNKVTEKGKDVELRCDPISGHTALYWYRQSLGQGLEFLIYFQGNSAPDKSGLPSDRFSAERTGGSVSTLTIQRTQQEDSAVYLCASSTPTGGVSGYTFGSGTRLTVV.

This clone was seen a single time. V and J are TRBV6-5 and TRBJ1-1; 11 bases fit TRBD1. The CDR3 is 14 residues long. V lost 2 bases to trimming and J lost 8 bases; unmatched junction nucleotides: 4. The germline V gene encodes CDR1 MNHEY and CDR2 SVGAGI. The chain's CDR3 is CASSYPGTGGEAFF. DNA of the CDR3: TGTGCCAGCAGTTACCCCGGGACAGGGGGGGAAGCTTTCTTT.

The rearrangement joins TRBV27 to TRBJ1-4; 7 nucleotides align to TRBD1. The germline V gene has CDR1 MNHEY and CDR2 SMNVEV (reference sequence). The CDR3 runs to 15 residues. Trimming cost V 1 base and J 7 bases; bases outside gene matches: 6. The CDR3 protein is CASSLWSGGSEKLFF. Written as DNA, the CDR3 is TGTGCCAGCAGTTTATGGTCAGGGGGTTCTGAAAAACTGTTTTTT.

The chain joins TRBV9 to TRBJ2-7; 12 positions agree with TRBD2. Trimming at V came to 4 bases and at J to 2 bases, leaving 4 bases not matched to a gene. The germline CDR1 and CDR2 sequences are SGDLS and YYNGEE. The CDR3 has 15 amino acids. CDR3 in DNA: TGTGCCAGCAGCCCTCGGACTAGCGGGGCCTACGAGCAGTACTTC. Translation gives CASSPRTSGAYEQYF.

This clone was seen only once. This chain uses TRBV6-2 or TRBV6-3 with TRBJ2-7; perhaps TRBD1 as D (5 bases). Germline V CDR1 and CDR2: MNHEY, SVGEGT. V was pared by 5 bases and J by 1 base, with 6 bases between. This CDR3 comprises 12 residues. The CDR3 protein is CASSRTSYEQYF. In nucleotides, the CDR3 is TGTGCCAGCAGTAGGACATCCTACGAGCAGTACTTC.

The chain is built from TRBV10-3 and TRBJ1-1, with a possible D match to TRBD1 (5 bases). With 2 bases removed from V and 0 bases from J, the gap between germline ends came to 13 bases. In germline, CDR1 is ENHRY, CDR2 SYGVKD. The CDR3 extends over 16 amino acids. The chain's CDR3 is CAISETRGGMNTEAFF. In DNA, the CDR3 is TGTGCCATCAGTGAGACCCGGGGGGGAATGAACACTGAAGCTTTCTTT.

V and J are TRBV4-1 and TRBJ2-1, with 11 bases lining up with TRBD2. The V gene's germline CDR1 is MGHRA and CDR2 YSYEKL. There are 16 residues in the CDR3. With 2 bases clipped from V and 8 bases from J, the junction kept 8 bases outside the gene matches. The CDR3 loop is CASSQLLAGVFYEQFF. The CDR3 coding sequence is TGCGCCAGCAGCCAATTACTAGCGGGAGTTTTTTATGAGCAGTTCTTC.

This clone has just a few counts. This CDR3 is CASGDPGLAGGPYTGELFF. As DNA, the CDR3 is TGTGCTAGTGGTGATCCGGGACTAGCGGGAGGGCCGTACACCGGGGAGCTGTTTTTT. This chain links TRBV12-5 with TRBJ2-2, with TRBD2 identical over 16 bases. CDR1 LGHNT and CDR2 FRNRAP come from the germline V gene. This CDR3 has 19 amino acids. V shed 5 bases and J 3 bases; nucleotides not matched to a gene: 9.

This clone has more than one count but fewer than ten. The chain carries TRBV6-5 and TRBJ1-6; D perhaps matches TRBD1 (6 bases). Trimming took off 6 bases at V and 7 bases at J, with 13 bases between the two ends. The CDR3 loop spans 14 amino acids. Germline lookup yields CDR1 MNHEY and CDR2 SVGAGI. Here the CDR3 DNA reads TGTGCCAGCAGCCTAACAGGGAAAAATTCACCCCTCCACTTT. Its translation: CASSLTGKNSPLHF.

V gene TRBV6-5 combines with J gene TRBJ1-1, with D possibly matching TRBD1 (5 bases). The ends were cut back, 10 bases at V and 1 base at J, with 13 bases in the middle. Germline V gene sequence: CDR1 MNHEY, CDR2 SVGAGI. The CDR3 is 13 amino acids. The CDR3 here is CAIRQSRNTEAFF. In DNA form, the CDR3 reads TGTGCCATAAGACAGTCCAGGAACACTGAAGCTTTCTTT.